Detailed here is one T cell receptor beta chain. The data are from a study of shared clonotypes between healthy human individuals. V lost 4 bases, J lost 4 bases, and 16 bases stayed unmatched. The CDR3 has 18 residues. Germline V lookup: CDR1 SGHNT, CDR2 YYREEE (reference sequence). Clones were sequenced by immunoSEQ multiplex PCR, and TCRdb holds only the in-frame ones, with some missing. Here the sample spans approximately 500,000 clones, 79% being singletons. V usage is TRBV5-4 and J usage is TRBJ2-3, with TRBD2 identical over 9 bases. The sequence was obtained from a woman aged 40 to 50 in good health. Some clones in this sample may be carry-over from other donors' samples. What was sequenced was PBMCs. The CDR3 coding sequence is TGTGCCAGCAGCCGGGAGGGGCTAGCGGGAAGCTCGGCAGATACGCAGTATTTT. Its translation: CASSREGLAGSSADTQYF. The whole variable domain, filled in from reference TRBV5-4 and TRBJ2-3, reads ETGVTQSPTHLIKTRGQQVTLRCSSQSGHNTVSWYQQALGQGPQFIFQYYREEENGRGNFPPRFSGLQFPNYSSELNVNALELDDSALYLCASSREGLAGSSADTQYFGPGTRLTVL.